This T cell receptor (beta chain) was sequenced during a study of CD8+CD57+ T cells in acquired aplastic anemia. The CDR3 has 15 amino acids. CDR1 is SGHRS and CDR2 is YFSETQ in the germline V gene. Template material for TCR beta VDJ and CDR3 profiling consisted of genomic DNA. TCRdb independently ran MiXCR on the reads; one entry per CDR3 protein. The repertoire has around 200,000 distinct CDR3 sequences, about half of them found once; the top ten carry 15% to 20%. It was patients with CD8+CD57+ cell expansion by flow cytometry who were chosen for sequencing. A word on this clonotype: This sequence may be a read error, since a much larger clone differs from it by one base.

The chain has TRBV5-1 and TRBJ2-3; D possibly corresponds to TRBD2 (5 bases). The clonotype was recovered from a human donor with aplastic anemia. The sample taken for sequencing was sorted CD4+, CD8+, or CD8+CD57+ T cells (not recorded which) from PBMCs. The chain's CDR3 is CASSLAGISTDTRYF. The CDR3 nucleotides are TGCGCCAGCAGCTTGGCGGGGATTAGCACAGATACGCGGTATTTT.